These 26 T cell receptor beta chains originate from one sample sequenced in a study of early T cells in non-severe SARS-CoV-2 infection (dated by TCRdb to the early 2020s). The library was prepared using 5' RACE. Sequenced using a NextSeq 500. The raw public data were reprocessed by TCRdb itself: fastp quality trimming at Q25, MiXCR clonotype calling, in-frame beta chains only. Entries that share a CDR3 protein sequence are merged under the most common genes and DNA. In this sample the table shows about 22,000 distinct CDR3 sequences, roughly 4.1% of which occur a single time. The ten largest make up 20% of the sample. The source material was whole blood. The receptors come from an adult who was a healthcare worker with PCR-confirmed SARS-CoV-2 infection or an uninfected control (not recorded which).

The chain combines TRBV5-4 with TRBJ2-7, with D possibly matching TRBD1 (7 bases). The CDR3 covers 14 residues. Trimming removed 3 bases at V and 4 bases at J, with 14 bases between. The germline gives CDR1 SGHNT, CDR2 YYREEE (reference sequence). The CDR3 nucleotides are TGTGCCAGCAGCTACGGGGGACAGCCGTACGAGCAGTACTTC. It yields the protein CASSYGGQPYEQYF.

This clonotype was detected many times. The J gene is TRBJ2-7, the V gene TRBV27, with D perhaps given as TRBD1 or TRBD2 (5 bases each). The CDR3 is 14 amino acids. Germline CDR1 and CDR2: MNHEY and SMNVEV (reference sequence). V was cut by 5 bases and J by 6 bases, with 17 bases left in between. CDR3 amino acids: CASSPGPGAVEQYF. CDR3 in DNA: TGTGCCAGCAGTCCGGGACCCGGAGCGGTCGAGCAGTACTTC.

The chain employs TRBV28 and TRBJ1-2; D remains ambiguous. V was trimmed by 11 bases and J by 2 bases, leaving 15 bases between them. Per the germline V gene, CDR1 is MDHEN and CDR2 is SYDVKM. This CDR3 has 13 residues. The CDR3 nucleotides read TGTGCCGCAGCCCGGCAGGAGAACTATGGCTACACCTTC. As protein: CAAARQENYGYTF.

As regards this clonotype: At one end, the junction sequence differs from germline, possibly due to a read error. J is TRBJ2-7 and V is TRBV28, with a weak D call TRBD2 (6 bases). The length of the CDR3 is 12 residues. CDR1 and CDR2 (germline): MDHEN, SYDVKM. The CDR3 nucleotides read TGTGCCAGCAGTCCTCCAAACCGGGAGCAGCACTTC. Amino acids: CASSPPNREQHF.

This clonotype was seen ten or more times. The CDR3 here is CASSSRTSTQYF. CDR3 nucleotides: TGTGCCAGCAGCTCCAGGACGTCTACGCAGTATTTT. V gene TRBV7-2 combines with J gene TRBJ2-3; D unresolved. The germline V gene has CDR1 SGHTA and CDR2 FQGNSA. The CDR3 extends over 12 amino acids. Trimming shortened V by 4 bases and J by 8 bases, and 10 bases separated the two germline ends.

This clonotype was found a few times. V is TRBV7-2 and J is TRBJ2-3, with TRBD1 as a possible D gene (6 bases). The CDR3 is 14 amino acids. Germline V gene data show CDR1 as SGHTA and CDR2 as FQGNSA. The V and J ends lost 6 bases and 2 bases respectively, with 12 bases between them. As DNA, the CDR3 is TGTGCCAGCAGTCGCGGACAGTCCACAGATACGCAGTATTTT. Encoded protein: CASSRGQSTDTQYF.

This clonotype appeared many times. The chain employs TRBV4-3 and TRBJ2-1; perhaps TRBD1 as D (5 bases). Germline lookup yields CDR1 LGHNA and CDR2 YSLEER. The CDR3 length is 13 residues. The V and J ends lost 0 bases and 13 bases respectively, with 13 bases between them. The CDR3 region has the DNA TGCGCCAGCAGCCAAGATCTGGGGCAGGGTCAGTTCTTC. Translating it yields CASSQDLGQGQFF.

This clonotype was detected many times. The V and J genes are TRBV7-9 and TRBJ2-5; D is unresolved. The CDR3 runs 14 residues. CDR1 SEHNR and CDR2 FQNEAQ come from the germline V gene (reference sequence). V lost 0 bases and J 5 bases, leaving 10 bases between the germline ends. The CDR3 loop reads CASSLAGFSETQYF. CDR3 nucleotides: TGTGCCAGCAGCTTAGCGGGGTTCTCTGAGACCCAGTACTTC.

This clonotype was counted ten times or more. This chain connects TRBV7-2 to TRBJ2-6; no definite D call. The V end was cut by 3 bases, the J end by 1 base, with 7 bases between. CDR1 and CDR2 (germline): SGHTA, FQGNSA. This CDR3 comprises 15 residues. The CDR3 nucleotides are TGTGCCAGCAGCTTTCGGGTATCTGGGGCCAACGTCCTGACTTTC. Protein: CASSFRVSGANVLTF.

The table lists this clonotype with a few counts. The chain recombines TRBV29-1 with TRBJ2-7, with D hard to call. Trimming left V 5 bases short and J 7 bases short, with 9 bases between. The CDR3 totals 10 residues. Germline V CDR1 and CDR2: SQVTM, ANQGSEA. The DNA of the CDR3 is TGCAGCGTTCGGCCTGCTGAGCAGTACTTC. It is translated as CSVRPAEQYF.

This clonotype was recorded at least ten times. The CDR3 spells CASRGTSMSSYNSPLHF. CDR3 sequence (DNA): TGTGCCAGCAGGGGGACCTCTATGAGCTCCTATAATTCACCCCTCCACTTT. This chain connects TRBV6-6 to TRBJ1-6, with D possibly being TRBD1 (5 bases). Per germline, CDR1 MNHNY and CDR2 SVGAGI (reference sequence). Trimming cost V 6 bases and J 0 bases, with 15 bases left between them. This CDR3 is 17 amino acids long.

The table lists this clonotype with many counts. This rearrangement joins TRBV6-6 to TRBJ1-1; D is unclear. Germline loops: CDR1 MNHNY, CDR2 SVGAGI (reference sequence). The CDR3 length is 11 residues. The V gene lost 6 bases and the J gene lost 1 base, with 3 bases spanning the gap. CDR3 region: CASSPNTEAFF. DNA of the CDR3: TGTGCCAGCAGCCCGAACACTGAAGCTTTCTTT.

In this sample, this clonotype turned up many times. The chain carries TRBV28 and TRBJ2-6; D might be TRBD2 (5 bases). The CDR3 runs to 15 residues. CDR1 and CDR2 from the germline V gene are MDHEN and SYDVKM. The V and J ends lost 3 bases and 2 bases respectively, with 8 bases between them. CDR3 protein: CASSFRGTGANVLTF. In DNA, the CDR3 is TGTGCCAGCAGTTTTCGGGGAACTGGGGCCAACGTCCTGACTTTC.

This clonotype was seen ten or more times. The V call is TRBV7-2, the J call TRBJ2-7, with a weak D call TRBD2 (5 bases). The CDR3 has 14 residues. V lost 1 base and J lost 3, with 10 bases in between. From germline, CDR1 is SGHTA and CDR2 FQGNSA. CDR3: CASSLEPGNYEQYF. CDR3 bases: TGTGCCAGCAGCTTAGAGCCGGGGAACTACGAGCAGTACTTC. Drawing the rest from reference TRBV7-2 and TRBJ2-7, the complete variable domain is GAGVSQSPSNKVTEKGKDVELRCDPISGHTALYWYRQSLGQGLEFLIYFQGNSAPDKSGLPSDRFSAERTGGSVSTLTIQRTQQEDSAVYLCASSLEPGNYEQYFGPGTRLTVT.

In this sample, this clonotype turned up many times. The genes are TRBV6-2 or TRBV6-3 and TRBJ1-3; 11 positions agree with TRBD1. Germline CDR1 reads MNHEY; CDR2 reads SVGEGT. The CDR3 covers 16 residues. V trimming: 5 bases; J trimming: 1 base; junction bases outside the gene matches: 4. The DNA of the CDR3 is TGTGCCAGCAGTGCCGGACAGGGGGCTTCTGGAAACACCATATATTTT. Translated: CASSAGQGASGNTIYF.

The rearrangement joins TRBV5-1 to TRBJ2-5; D remains unclear. Germline CDR1 is SGHRS and CDR2 is YFSETQ. Trimming took off 0 bases at V and 5 bases at J, with 8 bases between the two ends. The length of the CDR3 is 13 residues. The CDR3 region is CASSLAARETQYF. DNA for the CDR3: TGCGCCAGCAGCTTGGCGGCGCGGGAGACCCAGTACTTC.

In this sample, this clonotype turned up a few times. The V call is TRBV28, the J call TRBJ2-3; TRBD2 aligns across 9 bases. Germline CDR1 reads MDHEN; CDR2 reads SYDVKM. The V gene end was trimmed by 3 bases and the J gene end by 1 base; junction bases not matched to a gene: 2. The length of the CDR3 is 15 residues. The CDR3 nucleotides read TGTGCCAGCAGTTTTGTAGCGGGGGGCACAGATACGCAGTATTTT. This encodes CASSFVAGGTDTQYF.

This clonotype appeared many times. The CDR3 protein is CASSQGQGSGYGYTF. The CDR3 DNA reads as TGTGCCAGCAGCCAGGGACAGGGGTCGGGCTATGGCTACACCTTC. This chain links TRBV7-9 with TRBJ1-2; 10 nucleotides line up with TRBD1. Germline V gives CDR1 SEHNR, CDR2 FQNEAQ (reference sequence). The CDR3 has 15 residues. V lost 5 bases and J lost 4; bases outside the gene matches: 7.

This clonotype is categorized as medium-sized. V and J are TRBV12-3 or TRBV12-4 and TRBJ1-1; tentative D call: TRBD1 (5 bases). The CDR3 runs 16 residues. V was trimmed by 7 bases and J by 1 base, leaving 19 bases between them. CDR3 residues: CASTIGSYRKNTEAFF. The CDR3 DNA sequence: TGTGCCAGCACCATCGGGTCTTACAGGAAGAACACTGAAGCTTTCTTT.

The genes are TRBV5-5 and TRBJ1-2, with 8 bases identical to TRBD1. Germline lookup yields CDR1 SGHKS and CDR2 YYEKEE (reference sequence). V gave up 4 bases and J gave up 7 bases; unmatched junction bases: 6. CDR3 length: 13 residues. CDR3 sequence reads: CASSMTGDGGYTF. The CDR3 coding sequence is TGTGCCAGCAGCATGACAGGGGACGGTGGCTACACCTTC. Using reference TRBV5-5 and TRBJ1-2 for the parts outside the CDR3, the full variable domain is DAGVTQSPTHLIKTRGQQVTLRCSPISGHKSVSWYQQVLGQGPQFIFQYYEKEERGRGNFPDRFSARQFPNYSSELNVNALLLGDSALYLCASSMTGDGGYTFGSGTRLTVV.

This clonotype was found many times. V gene TRBV4-2 combines with J gene TRBJ2-7, with D unresolved. V dropped 0 bases and J dropped 4 bases, with 10 bases sitting between them. This CDR3 comprises 14 residues. CDR1 is LGHNA, CDR2 YNFKEQ, per germline. The CDR3 protein is CASSQDTSPYEQYF. CDR3 nucleotides: TGTGCCAGCAGCCAAGATACCAGCCCTTACGAGCAGTACTTC.

This clonotype has ten or more counts. The CDR3 loop is CASSYVRGTGTFSGANVLTF. Written as DNA, the CDR3 is TGTGCCAGCAGTTACGTTCGTGGGACAGGCACCTTCTCTGGGGCCAACGTCCTGACTTTC. The rearrangement links TRBV6-2 or TRBV6-3 to TRBJ2-6; 8 bases match TRBD1. CDR1 and CDR2 (germline): MNHEY, SVGEGT. V dropped 2 bases and J dropped 0; count of bases not matched to a gene: 12. The CDR3 covers 20 residues.

This clonotype was counted only a few times. This chain links TRBV20-1 with TRBJ2-7; D is perhaps TRBD2 (5 bases). V lost 0 bases and J 1 base, leaving 10 bases between the germline ends. This CDR3 is built from 14 residues. Germline lookup yields CDR1 DFQATT and CDR2 SNEGSKA (reference sequence). This CDR3 is CSARDLEGSYEQYF. The CDR3 DNA is TGCAGTGCTAGAGATCTTGAGGGATCCTACGAGCAGTACTTC.

The table lists this clonotype with many counts. The chain uses TRBV6-1 and TRBJ1-4; D remains ambiguous. Trimming stripped 5 bases from V and 8 bases from J, with 15 bases between. This CDR3 has 14 residues. Germline V lookup: CDR1 MNHNS, CDR2 SASEGT. The DNA for the CDR3 is TGTGCCAGCAGTAACAGTGCCTCCTCCGAAAAACTGTTTTTT. Protein sequence: CASSNSASSEKLFF.

This clonotype was observed at least ten times. This chain uses TRBV11-2 with TRBJ2-3; TRBD2 might be the D (5 bases). The germline gives CDR1 SGHAT, CDR2 FQNNGV. Trimming removed 5 bases at V and 2 bases at J, with 17 bases between. The CDR3 runs to 16 residues. The CDR3 coding sequence is TGTGCCAGCAGCGAAAGACTTGCGGGCCCCACAGATACGCAGTATTTT. It translates to CASSERLAGPTDTQYF.

The chain couples TRBV7-3 to TRBJ2-2; D unclear. CDR1 SGHTA and CDR2 FQGTGA come from the germline V gene. The length of the CDR3 is 13 residues. V was trimmed by 0 bases and J by 3 bases, leaving 2 bases between them. The CDR3 region is CASSLTHTGELFF. The CDR3 DNA is TGTGCCAGCAGCTTAACGCACACCGGGGAGCTGTTTTTT.